These T cell receptor beta chains were read from a single sample in a study of blood T cell repertoires in COVID-19. Profiling relied on immunoSEQ multiplex PCR, and the TCRdb table lists in-frame clones only, not all of them. The sample yields about 190,000 clones, around 85% seen once. Sequenced material: PBMCs or T cells enriched from blood (not recorded which). Receptor source: a woman aged 30 to 39 who had recovered from COVID-19. Both conserved end residues are part of each CDR3. The D gene is left open where the match is weak. Where a row states a size, it is once, few, many or the class of an expanded clone; other rows omit it.

j_gene	abundance	v_gene	d_gene	CDR3aa	CDR3nt
TRBJ2-5	.	TRBV5-4	TRBD2	CASSFSSGARYQETQYF	TGTGCCAGCAGCTTCTCCAGCGGGGCGAGGTACCAAGAGACCCAGTACTTC
TRBJ2-1	.	TRBV3-1/TRBV3-2	TRBD2	CASSHSGGGRADEQFF	TGTGCCAGCAGCCATTCTGGTGGCGGGAGGGCAGATGAGCAGTTCTTC
TRBJ2-3	.	TRBV5-1	.	CASSLVQGSTDTQYF	TGCGCCAGCAGCTTGGTTCAGGGGAGCACAGATACGCAGTATTTT
TRBJ2-2	.	TRBV4-1	.	CASSPGLFPGELFF	TGCGCCAGCAGCCCCGGACTATTCCCCGGGGAGCTGTTTTTT
TRBJ1-5	.	TRBV4-1	.	CASSPTVNSNQPQHF	TGCGCCAGCAGCCCGACAGTCAATAGCAATCAGCCCCAGCATTTT
TRBJ1-2	.	TRBV28	.	CASFGQNYGYTF	TGTGCCAGCTTTGGACAGAACTATGGCTACACCTTC
TRBJ2-6	.	TRBV4-2	.	CASSRGGDGGANVLTF	TGTGCCAGCAGCCGAGGGGGGGATGGTGGGGCCAACGTCCTGACTTTC
TRBJ2-1	.	TRBV7-2	TRBD2	CASSTRLAGGRYEQFF	TGTGCCAGCAGCACGCGACTAGCGGGGGGGCGGTATGAGCAGTTCTTC
TRBJ1-2	.	TRBV6-5	TRBD1	CASSSGGSASGYTF	TGTGCCAGCAGTTCAGGGGGGTCGGCTAGTGGCTACACCTTC
TRBJ2-2	.	TRBV28	TRBD1	CASSLSPDRTGELFF	TGTGCCAGCAGTTTATCCCCGGACAGGACCGGGGAGCTGTTTTTT
TRBJ1-1	.	TRBV29-1	.	CSANRVTEAFF	TGCAGCGCAAACAGGGTTACTGAAGCTTTCTTT
TRBJ1-2	many	TRBV19	.	CASRLQPGGSYGYTF	TGTGCCAGTAGACTTCAACCCGGGGGGTCCTATGGCTACACCTTC
TRBJ1-3	.	TRBV29-1	TRBD1	CSVEGTGGSTIYF	TGCAGCGTTGAGGGGACAGGGGGTTCCACCATATATTTT
TRBJ2-7	.	TRBV19	TRBD1	CASSIDGTGPSYEQYF	TGTGCCAGTAGTATAGATGGGACAGGTCCTTCCTACGAGCAGTACTTC
TRBJ2-7	few	TRBV11-3	.	CASSYTQGDEQYF	TGTGCCAGCAGCTATACACAGGGTGACGAGCAGTACTTC
TRBJ2-7	.	TRBV27	.	CASSRSSYEQYF	TGTGCCAGCAGTAGGAGCTCCTACGAGCAGTACTTC
TRBJ1-1	once	TRBV16	.	CASSQSAAQRGTEAFF	TGTGCCAGCAGCCAATCGGCGGCACAGCGGGGGACTGAAGCTTTCTTT